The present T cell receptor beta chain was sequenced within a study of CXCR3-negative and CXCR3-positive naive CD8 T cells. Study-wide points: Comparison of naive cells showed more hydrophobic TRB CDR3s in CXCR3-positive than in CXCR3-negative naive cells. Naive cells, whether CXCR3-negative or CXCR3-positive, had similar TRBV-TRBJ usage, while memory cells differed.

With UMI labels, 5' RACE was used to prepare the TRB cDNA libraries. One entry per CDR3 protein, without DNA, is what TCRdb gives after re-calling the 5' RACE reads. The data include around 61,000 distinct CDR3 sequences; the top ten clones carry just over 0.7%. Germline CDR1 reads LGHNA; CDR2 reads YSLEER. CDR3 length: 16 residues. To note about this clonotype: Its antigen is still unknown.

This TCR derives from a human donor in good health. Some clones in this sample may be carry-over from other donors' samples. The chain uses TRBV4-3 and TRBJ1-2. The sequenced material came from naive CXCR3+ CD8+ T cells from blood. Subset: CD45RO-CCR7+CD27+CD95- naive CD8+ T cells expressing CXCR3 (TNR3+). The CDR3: CASSQVGEEANYGYTF.